Below are 16 T cell receptor beta chains sequenced from a single sample in a study of blood T cell repertoires in COVID-19. Clones were sequenced by immunoSEQ multiplex PCR, and TCRdb holds only the in-frame ones, with some missing. Of some 240,000 clones in the sample, 89% are singletons; the top ten hold about 6.3%. Material for sequencing was peripheral blood. The receptors shown here come from a man aged 55 to 70 who had recovered from COVID-19.

This sequence joins TRBV3-1 (or the pseudogene TRBV3-2) and TRBJ2-1, with D maybe TRBD2 (6 bases). This CDR3 has 17 residues. V lost 3 bases to trimming and J lost 0 bases, with 15 bases between them. Germline loops: CDR1 LGHDT, CDR2 YNNKEL (reference sequence). The CDR3 region is CASSQLEGSSSYNEQFF. CDR3 nucleotides: TGTGCCAGCAGCCAGTTGGAGGGATCAAGCTCCTACAATGAGCAGTTCTTC.

The chain combines TRBV25-1 with TRBJ1-3, with D tentatively TRBD1 (5 bases). Germline V gene sequence: CDR1 MGHDK, CDR2 SYGVNS. The CDR3 is made up of 14 amino acids. V lost 6 bases and J lost 9, with 18 bases in between. CDR3 loop: CASRETAARGTIYF. The CDR3 region has the DNA TGTGCCAGCAGGGAGACAGCGGCGCGGGGCACCATATATTTT.

The chain uses TRBV28 and TRBJ1-5; D gene uncertain. The germline V gene encodes CDR1 MDHEN and CDR2 SYDVKM. V was pared by 6 bases and J by 0 bases, with 9 bases between. The CDR3 length is 14 residues. The CDR3 DNA sequence: TGTGCCAGCAGGGCAGTGTATAGCAATCAGCCCCAGCATTTT. Translated, it gives CASRAVYSNQPQHF.

This sequence joins TRBV28 and TRBJ2-6; 8 bases match TRBD2. This CDR3 contains 15 residues. Germline trimming cut 5 bases from V and 2 bases from J; bases unmatched to any gene: 2. Per germline, CDR1 MDHEN and CDR2 SYDVKM. The CDR3 loop is CASSPGGAGANVLTF. The CDR3 DNA is TGTGCCAGCAGTCCCGGGGGGGCTGGGGCCAACGTCCTGACTTTC.

The CDR3 spells CASSSLDRGRMETQYF. The CDR3 nucleotides read TGTGCCAGCAGCTCCTTGGACAGGGGGCGCATGGAGACCCAGTACTTC. The chain has TRBV7-8 and TRBJ2-5, with 11 positions matching TRBD1. Germline V gene sequence: CDR1 SGHVS, CDR2 FQNEAQ. The J segment lost 5 bases and the V segment lost 4 bases, leaving 9 bases of the junction unmatched. The CDR3 runs to 16 residues.

This chain joins TRBV9 and TRBJ2-7, with D perhaps matching TRBD2 (5 bases). The CDR3 is 14 residues long. Germline values: CDR1 SGDLS, CDR2 YYNGEE. The germline V and J ends were trimmed by 3 bases and 0 bases, with 10 bases remaining between them. CDR3 residues: CASSAIGSSYEQYF. The CDR3 nucleotides read TGTGCCAGCAGCGCGATAGGGAGCTCCTACGAGCAGTACTTC.

The V call is TRBV30, the J call TRBJ2-5; no clear D. This CDR3 is 13 amino acids long. Trimming stripped 0 bases from V and 3 bases from J, with 8 bases between. Germline assignment: CDR1 GTSNPN and CDR2 SVGIG (reference sequence). The CDR3 protein is CAWSVRVEETQYF. The DNA of the CDR3 is TGTGCCTGGAGTGTCCGAGTGGAAGAGACCCAGTACTTC.

This clone has just one count. The chain has TRBV19 and TRBJ2-7, with D perhaps TRBD1 (5 bases). The CDR3 runs to 14 residues. The ends were cut back, 4 bases at V and 1 base at J, with 11 bases in the middle. The germline gives CDR1 LNHDA, CDR2 SQIVND (reference sequence). The CDR3 spells CASSSTYRSYEQYF. In DNA form, the CDR3 reads TGTGCCAGTAGTAGCACCTACAGGTCCTACGAGCAGTACTTC.

This sequence joins TRBV4-1 and TRBJ1-4, with 7 bases aligning to TRBD1. The V gene's germline CDR1 is MGHRA and CDR2 YSYEKL. V shed 0 bases and J 4 bases; nucleotides not matched to a gene: 11. The CDR3 is made up of 18 amino acids. The CDR3 nucleotides read TGCGCCAGCAGCCAAGAAGCCCCGGGGACAGTGGGTAATGAAAAACTGTTTTTT. It codes for CASSQEAPGTVGNEKLFF.

The V gene is TRBV5-1, the J gene TRBJ2-2, with D possibly TRBD1 on 6 matching bases. The CDR3 sequence is 14 residues long. V was clipped by 7 bases and J by 6 bases, with 16 bases between them. Per the germline V gene, CDR1 is SGHRS and CDR2 is YFSETQ. The CDR3 nucleotides are TGCGCCAGCGGCCCCGGGACAAGTCCCGGGGAGCTGTTTTTT. Translated, it gives CASGPGTSPGELFF.

The chain combines TRBV30 with TRBJ2-2, with TRBD1 identical over 7 bases. V lost 3 bases, J lost 7 bases, and 20 bases stayed unmatched. The V gene's germline CDR1 is GTSNPN and CDR2 SVGIG (reference sequence). The CDR3 is 18 amino acids. Here the CDR3 DNA reads TGTGCCTGGAGGGCACCAGAGAAGAGTTTAGGGGGCCACGGGGAGCTGTTTTTT. It specifies CAWRAPEKSLGGHGELFF.

The V call is TRBV28, the J call TRBJ2-2; 15 nucleotides line up with TRBD2. The CDR3 length is 18 residues. Losses at the gene ends were 5 bases for V and 2 bases for J; bases not matched to a gene: 6. CDR1 and CDR2 (germline): MDHEN, SYDVKM. CDR3 region: CASSRTSGRAGNTGELFF. DNA for the CDR3: TGTGCCAGCAGTCGGACTAGCGGGAGGGCCGGAAACACCGGGGAGCTGTTTTTT.

The chain uses TRBV27 and TRBJ2-3; 7 bases agree with TRBD1. The ends lost 5 bases at V and 8 bases at J; junction bases unmatched: 4. Germline V gene data show CDR1 as MNHEY and CDR2 as SMNVEV (reference sequence). This CDR3 has 12 residues. In DNA, the CDR3 is TGTGCCAGCAGTCTTACAGGGGTTACGCAGTATTTT. It specifies CASSLTGVTQYF.

This sequence joins TRBV15 and TRBJ1-3, with D unresolved. The CDR3 sequence is 16 residues long. Trimming removed 0 bases at V and 0 bases at J, with 9 bases between. In germline, CDR1 is LNHNV, CDR2 YYDKDF (reference sequence). The CDR3, as DNA: TGTGCCACCAGCAGAGATAAACAGCTCTCTGGAAACACCATATATTTT. It codes for CATSRDKQLSGNTIYF.

This chain connects TRBV6-4 to TRBJ1-4, with 7 bases matching TRBD1. This CDR3 comprises 13 residues. Germline V gene data show CDR1 as MRHNA and CDR2 as SNTAGT. V was clipped by 5 bases and J by 3 bases; unmatched bases: 0. For the CDR3, the DNA is TGTGCCAGCAGTACAGGGGCTAATGAAAAACTGTTTTTT. This codes for CASSTGANEKLFF.

This chain connects TRBV1 to TRBJ2-3; the table's TRBD2 call for D was not verified on the DNA. TRBV1 constitutes a pseudogene. CDR3 length: 16 residues. The CDR3 spells CTSSQEVLAGPQAQYF. CDR3 DNA: TGCACCAGCAGCCAAGAAGTACTAGCGGGACCCCAGGCGCAGTATTTT.